This entry describes one T cell receptor (beta chain). This record comes from a study of blood T cell repertoires in COVID-19. Assay used: immunoSEQ multiplex PCR; TCRdb lists only in-frame clones, some missing. The sample yields 45,000 to 65,000 clones, approximately 84% seen once. Trimming removed 5 bases from V and 12 bases from J; junction bases left unmatched: 7. The CDR3 length is 14 residues. From germline, CDR1 is SGHAT and CDR2 FQNNGV. This receptor was identified in a man between 60 and 70 years old with acute or convalescent COVID-19. Sequencing used peripheral blood. J is TRBJ2-1 and V is TRBV11-2, with 13 nucleotides matching TRBD2. CDR3 DNA sequence: TGTGCCAGCAGCCCATGGACTAGCGGGGGAGGGCAGTTCTTC. Its protein is CASSPWTSGGGQFF.